This T cell receptor beta chain derives from a study of blood T cell repertoires in COVID-19. Study in general: Material from acute and convalescent COVID-19 was sourced from the United States, Italy and Spain. Sources were T cells, B-cell-depleted T cells, or PBMCs; the material itself was cDNA or gDNA.

Under the authors' procedure: Reference gene primer amplification in the assay estimated nucleated cell counts. TCRdb keeps only in-frame clones here, not all; method: immunoSEQ multiplex PCR. The V and J calls and the clone size are those of that table, but D and trimming were determined from the DNA. The repertoire holds 90,000 to 120,000 clones, with around 89% as singletons. Trimming cost V 1 base and J 6 bases, with 12 bases left between them. The CDR3 length is 15 residues. The V gene's germline CDR1 is SGHTA and CDR2 FQGNSA. What was sequenced was peripheral blood. The chain combines TRBV7-2 with TRBJ2-2; tentatively, D is TRBD1 (7 bases). The TCR comes from a man aged 35-49 years with active or convalescent COVID-19. The CDR3 protein is CASSLGQGEAGELFF. The CDR3 nucleotides read TGTGCCAGCAGCTTAGGCCAGGGGGAGGCCGGGGAGCTGTTTTTT.